This T cell receptor (beta chain) was identified in a study of graft-versus-host responses after intestinal transplantation. Study at large: Each recipient received anti-thymocyte globulin induction, then tacrolimus and steroids for 2 to 4 years. Study results and limitations: Peak levels of circulating GvH clones tracked with early post-transplant HvG declines. Among recipient marrow samples, GvH clones were found; some appeared first in ileum or blood. The presence of high graft-versus-host to host-versus-graft clonal ratios in allografts characterized patients with graft-donor T cell macrochimerism.

Measured with immunoSEQ multiplex PCR; TCRdb has only the in-frame clones, and not every one. The sample lists 100,000 to 110,000 clones; roughly 87% were seen once. The CDR3 totals 12 residues. With 4 bases removed from V and 11 bases from J, the gap between germline ends came to 12 bases. Germline loops: CDR1 SGDLS, CDR2 YYNGEE. For this clone: Its antigen is currently unknown.

The chain is built from TRBV9 and TRBJ2-2; D unclear. This clonotype was sampled from a human donor who was the organ donor for an intestinal transplant. Here the sequenced sample was unstimulated CD4+ T cells sorted from spleen or lymph node cells, taken before transplant. CDR3 sequence reads: CASSSQFGELFF. As DNA, the CDR3 is TGTGCCAGCAGCTCTCAATTTGGAGAGCTGTTTTTT.